The sequence of this T cell receptor beta chain was determined in a study of CD8 T cells in Susac syndrome. Study-wide results and limits: In its TCR sequencing and HLA analysis, the study acknowledged that the number of individuals was relatively small.

Random hexamers were used to reverse transcribe an amount of about 0.45 to 1 ug RNA. TCR beta CDR3 was amplified by immunoSEQ multiplex PCR. This amplification extended across 54 Vbeta and 13 Jbeta segments. MiXCR, applied by TCRdb to the immunoSEQ multiplex PCR reads, yields one record per CDR3 protein. The sample lists just over 150,000 distinct CDR3 sequences; roughly 95% were seen once. In contrast to the negatively isolated CD8+ and CD4+ T cells, TEMRA cells were FACS-enriched. This clonotype was detected once. The antigen is undetermined. The CDR3 is 11 residues long. Trimming shortened V by 3 bases and J by 6 bases, and 5 bases separated the two germline ends.

The sample taken for sequencing was CD8+ T cells from PBMCs. The chain carries TRBV12-3 or TRBV12-4 and TRBJ1-1, with D hard to call. The clonotype was recovered from a human donor with multiple sclerosis. For the CDR3, the DNA is TGTGCCAGCAGTTTGGGGTCTGAAGCTTTCTTT. Translating it yields CASSLGSEAFF.